One T cell receptor (beta chain) is described in this entry. The antigen is undetermined. This sample includes further DNA sequences coding for the same CDR3. This specimen comes from a study of cytomegalovirus exposure and HLA in healthy donors. Study-level results: DRB1 had the most TCR associations and HLA-C the fewest, a later analysis found, with rates varying by HLA locus.

Germline CDR1 is MNHEY and CDR2 is SMNVEV (reference sequence). The CDR3 has 14 residues. V was shortened by 0 bases and J by 0 bases, with 5 bases between the two germline ends. PCR involved 60 Vbeta and 13 Jbeta primers. Some clones are missing from TCRdb's copy, which holds only in-frame ones; the method was immunoSEQ multiplex PCR. The sample holds over 100,000 clones, over 50% seen once. The chain combines TRBV27 with TRBJ1-1; D is ambiguous. The receptor was derived from a woman aged 40 to 50 in good health and CMV-seropositive. The specimen sequenced was PBMCs. For the CDR3, the DNA is TGTGCCAGCAGTTTATCGGGCTTGAACACTGAAGCTTTCTTT. Translation: CASSLSGLNTEAFF.